This T cell receptor beta chain originates from a study of cytomegalovirus exposure and HLA in healthy donors. Broader study findings: A few CMV-associated chains were confirmed in vitro to be specific for CMV antigens.

Germline CDR1 reads SQVTM; CDR2 reads ANQGSEA. V lost 4 bases, J lost 5 bases, and 5 bases lay in between. There are 11 residues in the CDR3. These donors were members of the roughly 110-subject validation cohort, a group separate from the roughly 670-subject first cohort. TCRdb keeps only in-frame clones here, not all; method: immunoSEQ multiplex PCR. The data contain 240,000 or so clones, around 88% of them singletons. This clone was found once. Antigen: not known. V gene TRBV29-1 combines with J gene TRBJ2-2; the D is unclear. Sequenced sample: PBMCs. The sequence came from a woman aged 25-40 years in good health and CMV-seropositive. This CDR3 is CSVAQTGELFF. The CDR3, as DNA: TGCAGCGTTGCTCAGACCGGGGAGCTGTTTTTT.